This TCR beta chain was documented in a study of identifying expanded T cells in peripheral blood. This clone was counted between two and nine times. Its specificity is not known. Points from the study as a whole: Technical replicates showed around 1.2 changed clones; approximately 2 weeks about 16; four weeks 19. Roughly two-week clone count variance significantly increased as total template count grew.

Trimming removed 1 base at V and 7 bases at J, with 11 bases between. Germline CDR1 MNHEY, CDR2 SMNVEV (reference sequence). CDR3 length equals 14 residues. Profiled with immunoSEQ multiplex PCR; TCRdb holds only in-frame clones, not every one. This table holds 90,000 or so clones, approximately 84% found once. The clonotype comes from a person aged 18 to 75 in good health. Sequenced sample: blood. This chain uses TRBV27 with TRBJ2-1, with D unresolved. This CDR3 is CASSLYWAVNEQFF. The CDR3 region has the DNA TGTGCCAGCAGTTTATATTGGGCGGTAAATGAGCAGTTCTTC.